Below are 14 T cell receptor beta chains sequenced from a single sample in a study of cytotoxic CD8 clonotypes in ibrutinib-treated CLL. Measured with immunoSEQ multiplex PCR; TCRdb has only the in-frame clones, and not every one. The table shows about 160,000 clones, with 70% to 85% occurring only once. Material: PBMCs, obtained after 24 months of ibrutinib treatment. These receptors originate from a human donor with chronic lymphocytic leukemia.

The chain employs TRBV2 and TRBJ1-5, with a weak D call TRBD1 (6 bases). CDR1 and CDR2 from the germline V gene are SNHLY and FYNNEI. V lost 7 bases, J lost 4 bases, and 11 bases lay in between. This CDR3 comprises 13 residues. The DNA for the CDR3 is TGTGCCAGCACGGGGCAGGGGAATCAGCCCCAGCATTTT. Translating gives CASTGQGNQPQHF.

The V gene is TRBV6-5, the J gene TRBJ1-5; D not resolved. V was clipped by 8 bases and J by 0 bases, with 14 bases between them. Germline V gives CDR1 MNHEY, CDR2 SVGAGI. CDR3 length: 15 residues. The CDR3 loop reads CASSPLGYSNQPQHF. CDR3 bases: TGTGCCAGCTCCCCCCTGGGTTATAGCAATCAGCCCCAGCATTTT.

The chain uses TRBV4-2 and TRBJ2-5, with D unclear. CDR1 is LGHNA and CDR2 is YNFKEQ in the germline V gene. The CDR3 spans 12 residues. V dropped 4 bases and J dropped 4 bases, with 7 bases sitting between them. CDR3 loop: CASSPPGETQYF. The DNA for the CDR3 is TGTGCCAGCAGCCCCCCGGGAGAGACCCAGTACTTC.

This clone was recorded only once. This chain joins TRBV7-9 and TRBJ1-2; the match to TRBD1 covers 7 bases. V shed 2 bases, J shed 0 bases, and the junction held 15 bases outside the gene matches. The CDR3 length is 19 residues. Germline assignment: CDR1 SEHNR and CDR2 FQNEAQ (reference sequence). The CDR3 nucleotides read TGTGCCAGCAGCTTATTTGGAGGAGCAGGGGGGAGGGCTAACTATGGCTACACCTTC. Encoded protein: CASSLFGGAGGRANYGYTF.

J is TRBJ1-1 and V is TRBV7-2; D not certain. The CDR3 consists of 13 residues. The V gene lost 3 bases and the J gene lost 1 base, with 6 bases spanning the gap. Germline V lookup: CDR1 SGHTA, CDR2 FQGNSA. The DNA of the CDR3 is TGTGCCAGCAGCTTCGACACGAACACTGAAGCTTTCTTT. This encodes CASSFDTNTEAFF.

For this clone: This specimen includes other DNA sequences encoding the same CDR3. CDR3 nucleotide sequence: TGTGCCTGGAGTGTAGGCAATCAGCCCCAGCATTTT. Translating it yields CAWSVGNQPQHF. The chain has TRBV30 and TRBJ1-5, with no clear D. The V gene lost 0 bases and the J gene lost 2 bases, with 2 bases spanning the gap. This CDR3 has 12 amino acids. Germline V gives CDR1 GTSNPN, CDR2 SVGIG (reference sequence).

The chain joins TRBV7-9 to TRBJ1-1, with a weak D call TRBD1 (5 bases). Germline V gene lookup returns CDR1 SEHNR and CDR2 FQNEAQ (reference sequence). The CDR3 runs to 15 residues. V lost 5 bases, J lost 1 base, and 14 bases lay in between. The CDR3 is CASSPTGRENTEAFF. The CDR3 DNA reads as TGTGCCAGCAGCCCGACGGGCAGGGAGAACACTGAAGCTTTCTTT.

This clone showed up just a few times. The V call is TRBV2, the J call TRBJ2-7; a possible D gene is TRBD2 (5 bases). The CDR3 is made up of 14 amino acids. V was shortened by 8 bases and J by 3 bases, with 17 bases between the two germline ends. Per germline, CDR1 SNHLY and CDR2 FYNNEI. The CDR3 DNA is TGTGCCAGCGAGGGCGGGTCCTTCCGCTACGAGCAGTACTTC. Translating gives CASEGGSFRYEQYF.

The CDR3 DNA sequence: TGTGCCAGCAGCTTTGGGACGGTGAACACTGAAGCTTTCTTT. Translating it yields CASSFGTVNTEAFF. This chain uses TRBV5-4 with TRBJ1-1; D may be TRBD1 (5 bases). Germline V gene data show CDR1 as SGHNT and CDR2 as YYREEE (reference sequence). V was pared by 2 bases and J by 0 bases, with 8 bases between. The CDR3 runs 14 residues.

In its sample, this clone was seen a few times. V usage is TRBV19 and J usage is TRBJ1-5, with D hard to call. CDR3 size: 12 residues. Deletions cut 2 bases from V and 1 base from J, with 0 bases between. CDR1 LNHDA and CDR2 SQIVND come from the germline V gene (reference sequence). The CDR3 loop is CASSISNQPQHF. CDR3 nucleotides: TGTGCCAGTAGTATAAGCAATCAGCCCCAGCATTTT.

This clone was seen a single time. The chain combines TRBV27 with TRBJ2-3; TRBD1 matches 9 bases. Germline values: CDR1 MNHEY, CDR2 SMNVEV (reference sequence). This CDR3 spans 14 amino acids. V dropped 5 bases and J dropped 6; count of bases not matched to a gene: 6. CDR3 DNA: TGTGCCAGCAGTAACAGGGGGCCGGGGGATACGCAGTATTTT. Its protein product is CASSNRGPGDTQYF.

The chain has TRBV28 and TRBJ2-1; no clear D gene. The CDR3 is made up of 12 amino acids. Trimming cost V 3 bases and J 4 bases, with 4 bases left between them. CDR1 and CDR2 (germline): MDHEN, SYDVKM. The CDR3 DNA sequence: TGTGCCAGCAGTTTTATTTACAATGAGCAGTTCTTC. This gives the protein CASSFIYNEQFF.

V gene TRBV25-1 combines with J gene TRBJ1-2, with D maybe TRBD1 (5 bases). This CDR3 comprises 15 residues. The germline V gene has CDR1 MGHDK and CDR2 SYGVNS. Trimming pared 1 base from V and 4 bases from J, leaving 13 bases between. The CDR3 DNA reads TGTGCCAGCAGTGAATCAGGATCCGGGGGCTATGGCTACACCTTC. It encodes CASSESGSGGYGYTF.

The chain links TRBV5-1 to TRBJ2-7; possibly TRBD1 for D (5 bases). The CDR3 has 14 amino acids. CDR1 and CDR2 from the germline V gene are SGHRS and YFSETQ. Trimming removed 5 bases at V and 0 bases at J, with 12 bases between. CDR3 residues: CASSRQLSSYEQYF. The CDR3 coding sequence is TGCGCCAGCAGTAGACAGTTATCCTCCTACGAGCAGTACTTC.